This is a list of T cell receptor beta chains from one sample in a study of T cell repertoires in cytomegalovirus infection. TCRdb recomputed calls from the reads with MiXCR, one row per CDR3 protein. The sample lists about 530,000 distinct CDR3 sequences, about 26% occurring once. The sequenced sample consisted of PBMCs. The receptors originated from a human donor in good health (CMV status not recorded). Some clones in this sample may be carry-over from other donors' samples. The conserved cysteine and the conserved F or W are not part of the CDR3 here.

V gene: TRBV11-3; CDR3 protein: ASSFRVQPNTEAF
V gene: TRBV10-3; CDR3 protein: AISSGLAGETQY
V gene: TRBV11-3; CDR3 protein: ASSFGRRTQETQY
V gene: TRBV12-3/TRBV12-4; CDR3 protein: ASSRDILNTEAF
V gene: TRBV7-3; CDR3 protein: ASSYRTWNTQY
V gene: TRBV7-9; CDR3 protein: ASSLGVFGEEKQY
V gene: TRBV28; CDR3 protein: AIMKSWNQPQH
V gene: TRBV7-9; CDR3 protein: ASLGQSNTEAF
V gene: TRBV7-2; CDR3 protein: ASAPPGTNSNQPQH
V gene: TRBV7-2; CDR3 protein: ASSLVWGTGELF
V gene: TRBV6-1; CDR3 protein: ASRYPGAVSYNEQF
V gene: TRBV11-2; CDR3 protein: ASSERQNSNTEAF